This T cell receptor (beta chain) was obtained from a study of PD-1 blockade in classical Hodgkin lymphoma. General observations from the study: At C4D1, TCR diversity had climbed significantly for CD4+ cells, though not for CD8+ cells.

All the patients suffered relapse after autologous stem cell transplantation, and brentuximab vedotin exposure differed. Remarks on this clone: The antigen is undetermined.

Here immunoSEQ multiplex PCR was the method, and the copy in TCRdb shows in-frame clones only, minus some. The profile covers approximately 46,000 clones, with about three quarters appearing a single time and roughly 9.6% taken by the ten largest. The sequence derives from a human donor with classical Hodgkin lymphoma. Sequences were derived from peripheral blood mononuclear cells (PBMCs), sampled at baseline.

The CDR3 bases are TGTGCCAGCAGTCTAACAGGGGCGAACACCGGGGAGCTGTTTTTT. Protein sequence: CASSLTGANTGELFF. J is TRBJ2-2 and V is TRBV7-9, with 7 bases fitting TRBD1. The CDR3 extends over 15 amino acids. From germline, CDR1 is SEHNR and CDR2 FQNEAQ (reference sequence). Trimming removed 6 bases from V and 0 bases from J; junction bases left unmatched: 4.